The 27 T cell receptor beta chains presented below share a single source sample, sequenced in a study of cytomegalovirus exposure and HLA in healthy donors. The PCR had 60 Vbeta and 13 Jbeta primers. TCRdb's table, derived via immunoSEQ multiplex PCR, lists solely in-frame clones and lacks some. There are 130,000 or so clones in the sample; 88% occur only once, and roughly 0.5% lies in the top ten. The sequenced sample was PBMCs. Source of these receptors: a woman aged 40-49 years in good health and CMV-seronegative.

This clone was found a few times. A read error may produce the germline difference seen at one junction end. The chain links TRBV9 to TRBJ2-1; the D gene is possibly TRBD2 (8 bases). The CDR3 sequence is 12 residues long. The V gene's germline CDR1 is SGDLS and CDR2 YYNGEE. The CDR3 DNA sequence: TGTGCCAGCAGCTCAGGGGGGACTAGACACGTCTTC. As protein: CASSSGGTRHVF.

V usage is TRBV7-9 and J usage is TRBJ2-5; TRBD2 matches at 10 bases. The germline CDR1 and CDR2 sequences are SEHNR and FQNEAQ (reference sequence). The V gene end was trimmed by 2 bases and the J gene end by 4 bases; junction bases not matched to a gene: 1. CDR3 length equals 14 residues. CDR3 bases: TGTGCCAGCAGCTTACTAGCGGGAGCAGAGACCCAGTACTTC. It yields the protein CASSLLAGAETQYF.

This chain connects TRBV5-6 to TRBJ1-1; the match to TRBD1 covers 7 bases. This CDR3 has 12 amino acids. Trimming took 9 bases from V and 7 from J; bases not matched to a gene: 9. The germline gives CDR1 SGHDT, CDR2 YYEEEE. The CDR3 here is CATGQMKGEAFF. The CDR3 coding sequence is TGTGCCACGGGACAGATGAAGGGTGAAGCTTTCTTT.

The CDR3 DNA follows: TGTGCCAGCAGCTTATGGACAGGGACGAGCAACGAGCAGTACTTC. It codes for CASSLWTGTSNEQYF. J is TRBJ2-7 and V is TRBV7-2, with 8 positions matching TRBD1. Germline-derived CDR1 and CDR2 are SGHTA and FQGNSA. The V segment lost 2 bases and the J segment 5 bases; nucleotides outside the gene matches: 8. CDR3 size: 15 residues.

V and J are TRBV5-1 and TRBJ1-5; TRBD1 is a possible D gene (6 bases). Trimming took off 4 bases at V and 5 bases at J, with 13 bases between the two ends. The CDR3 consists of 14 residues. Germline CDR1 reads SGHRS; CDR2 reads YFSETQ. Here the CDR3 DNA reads TGCGCCAGCAGCGTACAGGGTTTGGATCAGCCCCAGCATTTT. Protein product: CASSVQGLDQPQHF. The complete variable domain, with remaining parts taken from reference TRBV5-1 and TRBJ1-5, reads KAGVTQTPRYLIKTRGQQVTLSCSPISGHRSVSWYQQTPGQGLQFLFEYFSETQRNKGNFPGRFSGRQFSNSRSEMNVSTLELGDSALYLCASSVQGLDQPQHFGDGTRLSIL.

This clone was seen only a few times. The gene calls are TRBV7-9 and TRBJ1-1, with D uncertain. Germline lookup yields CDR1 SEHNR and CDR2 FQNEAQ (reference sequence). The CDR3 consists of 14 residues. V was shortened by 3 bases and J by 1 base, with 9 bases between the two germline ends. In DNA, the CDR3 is TGTGCCAGCAGCTTTAGATCAGGGAACACTGAAGCTTTCTTT. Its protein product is CASSFRSGNTEAFF.

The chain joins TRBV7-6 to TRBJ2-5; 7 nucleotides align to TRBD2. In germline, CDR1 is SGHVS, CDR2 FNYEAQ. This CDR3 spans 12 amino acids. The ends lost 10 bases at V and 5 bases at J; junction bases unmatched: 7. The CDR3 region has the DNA TGTGCCATTCGGGAGGCTTTGGAGACCCAGTACTTC. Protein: CAIREALETQYF.

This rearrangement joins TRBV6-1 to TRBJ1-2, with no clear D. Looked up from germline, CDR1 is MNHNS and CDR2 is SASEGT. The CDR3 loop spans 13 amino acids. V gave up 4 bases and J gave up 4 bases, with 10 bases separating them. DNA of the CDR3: TGTGCCAGCAGTGCTCCCCTGAGCTATGGCTACACCTTC. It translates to CASSAPLSYGYTF.

The CDR3 spells CASSNSGLAGRTQYF. CDR3 DNA sequence: TGTGCCAGCAGCAATTCCGGACTAGCGGGGAGGACCCAGTACTTC. This chain uses TRBV5-4 with TRBJ2-5; 12 nucleotides match TRBD2. After removal of 4 bases from V and 7 bases from J, the junction contained 8 bases not matched to a gene. This CDR3 contains 15 residues. Germline CDR1 reads SGHNT; CDR2 reads YYREEE (reference sequence).

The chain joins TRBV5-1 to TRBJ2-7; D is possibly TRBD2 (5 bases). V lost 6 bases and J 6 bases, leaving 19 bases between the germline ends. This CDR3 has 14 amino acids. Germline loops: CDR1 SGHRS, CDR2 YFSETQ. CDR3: CASTRDRGGGEQYF. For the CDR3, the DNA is TGCGCCAGCACCCGCGACCGTGGAGGTGGCGAGCAGTACTTC.

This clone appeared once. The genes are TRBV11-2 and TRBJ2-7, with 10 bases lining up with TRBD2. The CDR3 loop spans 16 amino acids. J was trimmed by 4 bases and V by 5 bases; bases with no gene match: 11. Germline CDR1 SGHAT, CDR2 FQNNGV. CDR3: CASSQAASGSRYEQYF. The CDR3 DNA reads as TGTGCCAGCAGCCAAGCAGCTAGCGGGAGTAGATACGAGCAGTACTTC.

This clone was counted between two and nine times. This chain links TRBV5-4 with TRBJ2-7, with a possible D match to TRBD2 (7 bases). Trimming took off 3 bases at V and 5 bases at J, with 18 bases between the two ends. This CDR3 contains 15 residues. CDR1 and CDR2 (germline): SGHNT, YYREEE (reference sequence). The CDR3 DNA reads TGTGCCAGCAGCTCCCGGGGGGCCAGGTTGGACGAGCAGTACTTC. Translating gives CASSSRGARLDEQYF.

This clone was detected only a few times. CDR3 protein: CASSEARGGSYEQYF. CDR3 sequence (DNA): TGTGCCAGCAGTGAAGCGCGAGGGGGCTCCTACGAGCAGTACTTC. The chain combines TRBV6-1 with TRBJ2-7; the D gene is possibly TRBD1 (6 bases). The CDR3 has 15 residues. V lost 0 bases to trimming and J lost 0 bases, with 9 bases between them. In germline, CDR1 is MNHNS, CDR2 SASEGT.

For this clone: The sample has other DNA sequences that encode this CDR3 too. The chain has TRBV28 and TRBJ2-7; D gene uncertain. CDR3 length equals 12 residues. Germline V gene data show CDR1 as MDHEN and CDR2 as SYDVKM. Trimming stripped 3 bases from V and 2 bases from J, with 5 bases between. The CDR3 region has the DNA TGTGCCAGCAGTTTGGCCGCCTACGAGCAGTACTTC. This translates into CASSLAAYEQYF.

The CDR3 sequence: CASSPQGVGTEAFF. As DNA, the CDR3 is TGTGCCAGCAGCCCACAGGGAGTCGGCACTGAAGCTTTCTTT. The chain links TRBV7-9 to TRBJ1-1; a possible D gene is TRBD1 (6 bases). Per germline, CDR1 SEHNR and CDR2 FQNEAQ (reference sequence). The CDR3 has 14 residues. Trimming pared 5 bases from V and 4 bases from J, leaving 14 bases between.

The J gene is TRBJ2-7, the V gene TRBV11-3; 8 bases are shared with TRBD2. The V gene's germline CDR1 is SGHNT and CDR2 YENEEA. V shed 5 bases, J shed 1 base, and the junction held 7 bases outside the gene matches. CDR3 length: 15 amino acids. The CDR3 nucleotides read TGTGCCAGCAGCCCGGGGGGGGACCCTTCCTACGAGCAGTACTTC. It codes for CASSPGGDPSYEQYF.

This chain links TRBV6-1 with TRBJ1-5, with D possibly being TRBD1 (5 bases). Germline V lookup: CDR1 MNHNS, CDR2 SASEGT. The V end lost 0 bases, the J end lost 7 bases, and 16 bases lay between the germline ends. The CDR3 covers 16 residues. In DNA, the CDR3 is TGTGCCAGCAGTGAAGCGGTCCGGCAGGGTGGGCAGCCCCAGCATTTT. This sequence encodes CASSEAVRQGGQPQHF.

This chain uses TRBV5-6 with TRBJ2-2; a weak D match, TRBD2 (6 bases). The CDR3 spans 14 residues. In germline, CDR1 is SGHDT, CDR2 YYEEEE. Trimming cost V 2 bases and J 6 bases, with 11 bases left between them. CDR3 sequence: CASSLPWGAGELFF. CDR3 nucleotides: TGTGCCAGCAGCTTACCCTGGGGGGCCGGGGAGCTGTTTTTT.

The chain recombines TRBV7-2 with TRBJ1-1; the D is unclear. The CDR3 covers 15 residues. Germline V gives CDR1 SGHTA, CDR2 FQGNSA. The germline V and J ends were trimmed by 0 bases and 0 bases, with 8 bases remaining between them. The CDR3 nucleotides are TGTGCCAGCAGCTTAGCGCGACACCTGAACACTGAAGCTTTCTTT. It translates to CASSLARHLNTEAFF.

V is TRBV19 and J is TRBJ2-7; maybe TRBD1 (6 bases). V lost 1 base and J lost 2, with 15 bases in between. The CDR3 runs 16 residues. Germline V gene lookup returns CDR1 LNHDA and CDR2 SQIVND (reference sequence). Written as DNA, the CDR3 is TGTGCCAGTAGTATAGCCGGGACACCTCCTACCTACGAGCAGTACTTC. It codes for CASSIAGTPPTYEQYF.

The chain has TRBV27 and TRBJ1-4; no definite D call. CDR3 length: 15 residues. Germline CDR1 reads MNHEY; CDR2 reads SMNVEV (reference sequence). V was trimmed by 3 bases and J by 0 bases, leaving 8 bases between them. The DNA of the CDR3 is TGTGCCAGCAGTTTCACCAGTGCAACTAATGAAAAACTGTTTTTT. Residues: CASSFTSATNEKLFF.

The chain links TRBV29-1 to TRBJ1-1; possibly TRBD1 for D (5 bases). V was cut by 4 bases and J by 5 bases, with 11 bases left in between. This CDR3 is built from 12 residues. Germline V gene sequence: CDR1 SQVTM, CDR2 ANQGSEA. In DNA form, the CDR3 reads TGCAGCGTTGGGGCAGGGCTGACTGAAGCTTTCTTT. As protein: CSVGAGLTEAFF.

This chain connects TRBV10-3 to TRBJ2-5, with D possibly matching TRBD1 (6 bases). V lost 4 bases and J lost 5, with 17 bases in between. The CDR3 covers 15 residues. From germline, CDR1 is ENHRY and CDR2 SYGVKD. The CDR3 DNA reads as TGTGCCATCAGTGCTCCAGGGGCGCGCGGGGAGACCCAGTACTTC. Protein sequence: CAISAPGARGETQYF.

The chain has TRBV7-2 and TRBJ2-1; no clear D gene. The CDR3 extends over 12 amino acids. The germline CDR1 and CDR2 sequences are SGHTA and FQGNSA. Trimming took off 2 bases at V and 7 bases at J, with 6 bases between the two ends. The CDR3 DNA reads TGTGCCAGCAGCTTAAGCCGGAATGAGCAGTTCTTC. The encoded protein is CASSLSRNEQFF.

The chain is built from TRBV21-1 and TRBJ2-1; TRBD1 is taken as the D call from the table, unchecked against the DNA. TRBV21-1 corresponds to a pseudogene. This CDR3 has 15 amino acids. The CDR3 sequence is CASSSGQRKYNEQFF. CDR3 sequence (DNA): TGTGCCAGCAGCAGCGGACAGCGAAAGTACAATGAGCAGTTCTTC.

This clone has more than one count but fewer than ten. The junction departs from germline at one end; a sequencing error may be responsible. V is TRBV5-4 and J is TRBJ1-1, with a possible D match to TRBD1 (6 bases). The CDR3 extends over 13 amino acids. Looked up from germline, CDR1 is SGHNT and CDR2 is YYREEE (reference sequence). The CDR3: CASSLDSNTEAFF. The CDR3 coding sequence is TGTGCCAGCAGTTTGGACAGCAACACTGAAGCTTTCTTT.

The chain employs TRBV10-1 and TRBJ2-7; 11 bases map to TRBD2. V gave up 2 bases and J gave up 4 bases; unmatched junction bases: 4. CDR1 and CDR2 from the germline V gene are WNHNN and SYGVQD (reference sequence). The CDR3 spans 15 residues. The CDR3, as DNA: TGCGCCAGCAGTGAGGGGCTAGCGGGAGGTTACGAGCAGTACTTC. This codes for CASSEGLAGGYEQYF.